This T cell receptor beta chain was recorded in a study of response to subunit inactivated influenza vaccine. Study conclusions and caveats: The authors suggested that few new T cells are recruited per seasonal influenza vaccination.

The sample holds a few counts of this clonotype. Antigen unknown. TCRdb re-called the RT-PCR reads through MiXCR, storing one row per CDR3 protein. Altogether roughly 570,000 distinct CDR3 sequences are present, under 15% being singletons, with the ten largest covering approximately 14%. Germline CDR1 and CDR2: LNHNV and YYDKDF (reference sequence). The ends lost 6 bases at V and 9 bases at J; junction bases unmatched: 6. This CDR3 region has 13 residues. This sample comprised PBMCs from blood, obtained roughly 46 days after vaccination. The source is a man between 50 and 59 years old who received an inactivated influenza vaccine. The chain couples TRBV15 to TRBJ2-1; 9 bases fit TRBD2. CDR3 DNA sequence: TGTGCCACCAGTAGGGCTAGCGGGACTGAGCAGTTCTTC. Its translation is CATSRASGTEQFF.